Listed here are 3 T cell receptor beta chains from one sample, sequenced in a study of control samples from healthy donors and cancer patients. The repertoire was sequenced with immunoSEQ multiplex PCR; TCRdb's copy has only in-frame clones and lacks some. The sample carries approximately 120,000 clones, 90% recorded once. The sample taken for sequencing was blood. All receptors derive from a human donor in good health. The donor label of this sample is uncertain.

The chain combines TRBV6-5 with TRBJ1-5; tentative D call: TRBD1 (6 bases). Per the germline V gene, CDR1 is MNHEY and CDR2 is SVGAGI. The CDR3 is 14 amino acids. V shed 4 bases and J shed 4 bases, with 11 bases lying between them. CDR3 DNA: TGTGCCAGCAGTTCCCAAGGGGGAAATCAGCCCCAGCATTTT. This sequence encodes CASSSQGGNQPQHF.

The chain combines TRBV6-4 with TRBJ2-7; 7 nucleotides agree with TRBD1. The CDR3 consists of 12 residues. Per the germline V gene, CDR1 is MRHNA and CDR2 is SNTAGT. V lost 3 bases to trimming and J lost 5 bases; unmatched junction nucleotides: 1. The DNA for the CDR3 is TGTGCCAGCAGTGATACAGGGGACGAGCAGTACGTC. The encoded protein is CASSDTGDEQYV.

This chain connects TRBV7-9 to TRBJ1-2; TRBD1 aligns across 9 bases. V gave up 4 bases and J gave up 4 bases; unmatched junction bases: 10. This CDR3 is built from 16 residues. The germline V gene encodes CDR1 SEHNR and CDR2 FQNEAQ (reference sequence). The CDR3 region is CASSSATGTGPYGYTF. The CDR3 coding sequence is TGTGCCAGCAGCTCGGCGACCGGGACAGGGCCCTATGGCTACACCTTC.